Listed below are T cell receptor beta chains from one sample, sequenced in a study of blood T cell repertoires in COVID-19. Assay: immunoSEQ multiplex PCR; the TCRdb copy retains only in-frame clones and omits some. The sample has some 270,000 clones, about 88% seen once; the top ten hold approximately 4.6%. Material: peripheral blood. The receptors stem from a woman in her thirties or forties who had recovered from COVID-19. The CDR3 runs from the conserved cysteine through the conserved F or W. D genes are given only for firm matches. Size tells how often a clone was seen (once, few, many) or the class of an expanded clone, and some rows leave it out.

>TRBJ2-3|.|.|TRBV19
CASSMSGLDTQYF
TGTGCCAGTAGTATGTCCGGACTGGATACGCAGTATTTT
>TRBJ1-1|.|TRBD1|TRBV5-1
CASSLAGQGGTEAFF
TGCGCCAGCAGCTTGGCTGGACAGGGGGGGACTGAAGCTTTCTTT
>TRBJ2-2|.|TRBD1|TRBV5-6
CASSGQDDSWDTGELFF
TGTGCCAGCAGTGGACAGGATGATTCATGGGACACCGGGGAGCTGTTTTTT
>TRBJ2-1|.|TRBD2|TRBV6-5
CASSYYQAGRGNEQFF
TGTGCCAGCAGTTATTACCAAGCGGGACGGGGCAATGAGCAGTTCTTC
>TRBJ2-3|once|.|TRBV6-5
CASSYLLAGSTDTQYF
TGTGCCAGCAGTTACTTATTGGCGGGTAGCACAGATACGCAGTATTTT
>TRBJ2-3|.|.|TRBV9
CASSPRASWAADTQYF
TGTGCCAGCAGCCCACGCGCTAGCTGGGCCGCAGATACGCAGTATTTT
>TRBJ1-2|.|TRBD1|TRBV5-6
CAGSFGQVDYGYTF
TGTGCCGGCAGCTTTGGACAGGTAGACTATGGCTACACCTTC
>TRBJ2-2|.|TRBD2|TRBV2
CASSDRGRANTGELFF
TGTGCCAGCAGTGACCGCGGGAGGGCGAACACCGGGGAGCTGTTTTTT
>TRBJ1-3|.|.|TRBV3-1/TRBV3-2
CASSQPGRGTSGNTIYF
TGTGCCAGCAGCCAACCGGGACGGGGGACTTCTGGAAACACCATATATTTT
>TRBJ2-7|.|.|TRBV15
CATSSSGTREQYF
TGTGCCACCAGCAGTTCGGGTACTCGGGAGCAGTACTTC
>TRBJ2-5|.|TRBD2|TRBV5-4
CASSLLAGGHETQYF
TGTGCCAGCAGCTTACTCGCGGGGGGGCACGAGACCCAGTACTTC
>TRBJ2-7|.|TRBD2|TRBV2
CASSPTSGGLYEQYF
TGTGCCAGCAGCCCGACTAGCGGGGGGCTGTACGAGCAGTACTTC
>TRBJ2-2|once|TRBD1|TRBV24-1
CATSATDRDAGELFF
TGTGCCACCAGTGCCACCGACAGGGACGCCGGGGAGCTGTTTTTT
>TRBJ2-3|once|.|TRBV9
CASSPQLIALDTQYF
TGTGCCAGCAGCCCCCAATTAATCGCGCTCGATACGCAGTATTTT
>TRBJ2-5|.|.|TRBV10-3
CAISERGTQYF
TGTGCCATCAGTGAGAGGGGGACCCAGTACTTC
>TRBJ1-4|.|TRBD1|TRBV5-1
CASSLGYGTEGEKLFF
TGCGCCAGCAGCTTGGGTTATGGGACAGAAGGCGAAAAACTGTTTTTT
>TRBJ2-7|.|.|TRBV27
CASSTRQAATYEQYF
TGTGCCAGCTCAACGAGACAGGCTGCCACCTACGAGCAGTACTTC
>TRBJ2-5|.|TRBD2|TRBV2
CASSGLAGGQETQYF
TGTGCCAGCAGTGGACTAGCGGGGGGTCAAGAGACCCAGTACTTC
>TRBJ1-1|once|.|TRBV27
CASSFPNRDLTEAFF
TGTGCCAGCAGTTTCCCGAACAGGGATCTCACTGAAGCTTTCTTT
>TRBJ2-1|.|TRBD2|TRBV6-4
CASSHGTSGDNEQFF
TGTGCCAGCAGTCACGGGACTAGCGGCGACAATGAGCAGTTCTTC
>TRBJ2-1|.|TRBD1|TRBV2
CASSQTGGVYNEQFF
TGTGCCAGCAGTCAGACAGGGGGAGTCTACAATGAGCAGTTCTTC
>TRBJ1-2|.|TRBD1|TRBV11-2
CASSLRGQVYGYTF
TGTGCCAGCAGCTTAAGGGGGCAGGTCTATGGCTACACCTTC
>TRBJ1-2|.|.|TRBV10-3
CAISEGQSYGYTF
TGTGCCATCAGTGAGGGACAGAGCTATGGCTACACCTTC
>TRBJ2-2|.|TRBD1|TRBV24-1
CATSLGGGQGAGELFF
TGTGCCACCTCCCTCGGGGGGGGACAGGGGGCCGGGGAGCTGTTTTTT
>TRBJ2-7|.|.|TRBV6-2/TRBV6-3
CASSHNYEQYF
TGTGCCAGCAGCCATAACTACGAGCAGTACTTC
>TRBJ2-1|.|.|TRBV4-1
CASSQVAYNEQFF
TGCGCCAGCAGCCAAGTAGCATACAATGAGCAGTTCTTC
>TRBJ1-4|.|TRBD1|TRBV18
CASSPSTLGGQSNEKLFF
TGTGCCAGCTCACCATCTACGCTCGGGGGACAGTCTAATGAAAAACTGTTTTTT
>TRBJ1-1|.|TRBD1|TRBV28
CASSPSGTANTEAFF
TGTGCCAGCAGTCCTTCGGGGACAGCGAACACTGAAGCTTTCTTT
>TRBJ1-4|.|TRBD1|TRBV5-1
CASSLSGGVGEKLFF
TGCGCCAGCAGCTTGTCAGGGGGCGTAGGTGAAAAACTGTTTTTT
>TRBJ2-2|.|.|TRBV6-5
CASSFPSGELFF
TGTGCCAGCAGTTTCCCGTCCGGGGAGCTGTTTTTT
>TRBJ1-1|.|.|TRBV6-4
CASSRSQGGLTEAFF
TGTGCCAGCAGCCGCTCACAGGGCGGGCTCACTGAAGCTTTCTTT
>TRBJ1-2|.|.|TRBV6-1
CASSDLGAESIYTF
TGTGCCAGCAGTGATTTGGGGGCCGAAAGTATCTACACCTTC
>TRBJ2-3|once|TRBD2|TRBV12-3/TRBV12-4
CASSTLAGDTQYF
TGTGCCAGCAGTACCCTAGCGGGAGATACGCAGTATTTT
>TRBJ2-3|.|.|TRBV4-3
CASSQEARSSVTSTDTQYF
TGCGCCAGCAGCCAAGAAGCGCGCTCTAGCGTTACTAGCACAGATACGCAGTATTTT
>TRBJ1-2|.|.|TRBV6-1
CASSEVLRGVRGYTF
TGTGCCAGCAGTGAAGTCCTACGAGGAGTTAGGGGCTACACCTTC
>TRBJ2-4|.|TRBD2|TRBV28
CASRTGLAGNIQYF
TGTGCCAGCAGAACGGGACTAGCGGGAAACATTCAGTACTTC